The sequence of this TCR beta chain was determined in a study of control samples from healthy donors and cancer patients. V lost 7 bases, J lost 4 bases, and 17 bases lay in between. The CDR3 spans 15 residues. The germline V gene encodes CDR1 SGDLS and CDR2 YYNGEE. TCRdb's table, derived via immunoSEQ multiplex PCR, lists solely in-frame clones and lacks some. The sample yields approximately 7,000 clones, approximately 83% seen once. The source material was formalin-fixed, paraffin-embedded tissue. The chain carries TRBV9 and TRBJ2-2; D may match TRBD1 or TRBD2 (6 bases each). The sequence was obtained from a male donor with melanoma. CDR3 residues: CASSVGGDGTGELFF. CDR3 bases: TGTGCCAGCTCCGTGGGGGGCGACGGCACCGGGGAGCTGTTTTTT. Filled out from reference TRBV9 and TRBJ2-2, the complete variable domain reads DSGVTQTPKHLITATGQRVTLRCSPRSGDLSVYWYQQSLDQGLQFLIQYYNGEERAKGNILERFSAQQFPDLHSELNLSSLELGDSALYFCASSVGGDGTGELFFGEGSRLTVL.